This section outlines one TCR beta chain sequence together with its context. Its antigen is not identified. This sample is drawn from a study of OX40 agonist ivuxolimab in advanced cancers. Across the study: Patients with hepatocellular carcinoma, melanoma, renal cell or head and neck cancer made up the dose-escalation patients. Three patients got partial responses; one had hepatocellular carcinoma and two had cutaneous melanoma.

Findings of the study overall: Antigen specificity remained undetermined for the expanded peripheral T cells.

Method: immunoSEQ multiplex PCR; TCRdb's copy keeps in-frame clones and lacks some. This sample has 10,000 to 13,000 clones; around 70% occur once, and the top ten carry about a third. The receptor was isolated from an adult with an advanced solid tumor such as melanoma, head and neck, liver or kidney cancer. The sample here was CD4+ or CD8+ T cells sorted from blood, taken in a trial of the OX40 agonist ivuxolimab.

DNA of the CDR3: TGTGCCAGCAGTTATTTGAAGAGCTCCTACGAGCAGTACTTC. The encoded protein is CASSYLKSSYEQYF. The chain combines TRBV27 with TRBJ2-7; no firm D call. CDR3 length: 14 amino acids. Trimming removed 4 bases from V and 0 bases from J, with 10 bases in between. Germline V CDR1 and CDR2: MNHEY, SMNVEV (reference sequence).